The next 26 T cell receptor beta chains were all read from a single sample in a study of shared clonotypes between healthy human individuals. CD8 cells regarded as naive lacked CD45RO, were positively chosen for CCR7, and omitted terminally differentiated effector memory CD45RA+ cells. Only in-frame clones appear in the TCRdb table, and some are missing; sequencing was by immunoSEQ multiplex PCR. Among 800,000 to 950,000 clones listed, just over 95% were seen once. The sample was naive CD8+ T cells sorted from blood. All receptors come from a man aged 25 to 45 in good health.

The rearrangement uses TRBV14 and TRBJ2-1, with D perhaps TRBD1 or TRBD2 (5 bases each). There are 12 residues in the CDR3. The V gene's germline CDR1 is SGHDN and CDR2 FVKESK. Trimming took off 0 bases at V and 13 bases at J, with 10 bases between the two ends. CDR3 sequence: CASSQDQGEQFF. As DNA, the CDR3 is TGTGCCAGCAGCCAAGATCAGGGAGAACAGTTCTTC. Combining the CDR3 with reference TRBV14 and TRBJ2-1 gives the whole variable domain EAGVTQFPSHSVIEKGQTVTLRCDPISGHDNLYWYRRVMGKEIKFLLHFVKESKQDESGMPNNRFLAERTGGTYSTLKVQPAELEDSGVYFCASSQDQGEQFFGPGTRLTVL.

The J gene is TRBJ1-2, the V gene TRBV28; 11 nucleotides align to TRBD1. The germline gives CDR1 MDHEN, CDR2 SYDVKM. The junction had 4 bases not matched to a gene; V was cut back by 2 bases and J by 5 bases. This CDR3 is built from 15 residues. The CDR3 spells CASSLVRDRGYGYTF. The CDR3 DNA reads TGTGCCAGCAGTTTAGTCCGGGACAGGGGGTATGGCTACACCTTC.

Only one count was recorded for this clone. J is TRBJ1-1 and V is TRBV4-2, with TRBD1 identical over 10 bases. V shed 4 bases and J 5 bases; nucleotides not matched to a gene: 10. Germline lookup yields CDR1 LGHNA and CDR2 YNFKEQ. The CDR3 has 16 amino acids. The CDR3 protein is CASSLGNRDRGTEAFF. CDR3 in DNA: TGTGCCAGCAGCCTAGGGAACCGGGACAGGGGTACTGAAGCTTTCTTT.

This clone was seen just once. This chain uses TRBV7-9 with TRBJ2-5; tentatively, D is TRBD2 (5 bases). The V end lost 4 bases, the J end lost 1 base, and 10 bases lay between the germline ends. Germline lookup yields CDR1 SEHNR and CDR2 FQNEAQ (reference sequence). The CDR3 runs 14 residues. The CDR3 DNA sequence: TGTGCCAGCAGCTCCTACGGAGGCCAAGAGACCCAGTACTTC. Its protein is CASSSYGGQETQYF.

This clone was picked up one time. V and J are TRBV25-1 and TRBJ1-5, with D hard to call. The CDR3 has 13 residues. Per germline, CDR1 MGHDK and CDR2 SYGVNS. V lost 4 bases, J lost 6 bases, and 10 bases lay in between. In DNA form, the CDR3 reads TGTGCCAGCAGTGGGTATCCGCCTCAGCCCCAGCATTTT. Translating gives CASSGYPPQPQHF. Full variable domain (rest looked up from reference TRBV25-1 and TRBJ1-5): EADIYQTPRYLVIGTGKKITLECSQTMGHDKMYWYQQDPGMELHLIHYSYGVNSTEKGDLSSESTVSRIRTEHFPLTLESARPSHTSQYLCASSGYPPQPQHFGDGTRLSIL.

This sequence joins TRBV30 and TRBJ2-1; a possible D gene is TRBD2 (5 bases). CDR3 size: 16 residues. Germline assignment: CDR1 GTSNPN and CDR2 SVGIG (reference sequence). V was clipped by 5 bases and J by 0 bases, with 17 bases between them. The CDR3: CAWALGLAVSYNEQFF. The CDR3 region has the DNA TGTGCCTGGGCGCTGGGTCTAGCCGTCTCCTACAATGAGCAGTTCTTC.

The chain employs TRBV28 and TRBJ2-7; 16 nucleotides line up with TRBD2. The CDR3 length is 17 residues. Per the germline V gene, CDR1 is MDHEN and CDR2 is SYDVKM. Trimming at V came to 2 bases and at J to 4 bases, leaving 5 bases not matched to a gene. CDR3 in amino acids: CASSLGTSGRAAYEQYF. DNA of the CDR3: TGTGCCAGCAGTTTAGGGACTAGCGGGAGGGCCGCTTACGAGCAGTACTTC.

The chain couples TRBV9 to TRBJ2-1; tentative D call: TRBD1 (6 bases). V was pared by 4 bases and J by 0 bases, with 14 bases between. The CDR3 sequence is 16 residues long. Germline CDR1 reads SGDLS; CDR2 reads YYNGEE. The CDR3 region has the DNA TGTGCCAGCAGCCCTAGGACAGCCCACTCCTACAATGAGCAGTTCTTC. The encoded protein is CASSPRTAHSYNEQFF. Supplemented by reference TRBV9 and TRBJ2-1, the full variable domain reads DSGVTQTPKHLITATGQRVTLRCSPRSGDLSVYWYQQSLDQGLQFLIQYYNGEERAKGNILERFSAQQFPDLHSELNLSSLELGDSALYFCASSPRTAHSYNEQFFGPGTRLTVL.

This sequence joins TRBV15 and TRBJ1-2; TRBD1 is a possible D gene (6 bases). Germline V gives CDR1 LNHNV, CDR2 YYDKDF (reference sequence). The CDR3 has 12 residues. V lost 8 bases to trimming and J lost 5 bases, with 12 bases between them. CDR3 sequence reads: CATEDSNYGYTF. The CDR3, as DNA: TGTGCCACCGAGGACAGCAATTATGGCTACACCTTC.

The chain recombines TRBV10-3 with TRBJ1-2; D is uncertain. The CDR3 is 17 residues long. Trimming took 3 bases from V and 4 from J, leaving 21 bases between them. The germline V gene has CDR1 ENHRY and CDR2 SYGVKD. This chain's CDR3 is CAISDDNWTSLFYGYTF. CDR3 nucleotides: TGTGCCATCAGTGACGACAACTGGACGTCCCTCTTCTATGGCTACACCTTC.

The rearrangement joins TRBV29-1 to TRBJ2-2, with 12 bases identical to TRBD2. The V gene's germline CDR1 is SQVTM and CDR2 ANQGSEA. The CDR3 loop spans 20 amino acids. Trimming cost V 1 base and J 2 bases; bases outside gene matches: 14. The CDR3 DNA reads TGCAGCGTTGAAGGGGGTCTAGCGGGAGGGCGACAGGCAAACACCGGGGAGCTGTTTTTT. Translating gives CSVEGGLAGGRQANTGELFF.

This rearrangement joins TRBV5-5 to TRBJ2-7; tentative D call: TRBD2 (5 bases). This CDR3 comprises 14 residues. The germline CDR1 and CDR2 sequences are SGHKS and YYEKEE (reference sequence). The germline V and J ends were trimmed by 0 bases and 4 bases, with 11 bases remaining between them. CDR3 nucleotides: TGTGCCAGCAGCTTGGCTGGCGAGCGGTACGAGCAGTACTTC. Protein: CASSLAGERYEQYF.

The V gene is TRBV4-1, the J gene TRBJ2-5; no clear D. Germline V gene lookup returns CDR1 MGHRA and CDR2 YSYEKL. The V and J ends lost 0 bases and 1 base respectively, with 12 bases between them. This CDR3 has 16 amino acids. This CDR3 is CASSQDLPRTQETQYF. The CDR3 DNA follows: TGCGCCAGCAGCCAAGATCTGCCTCGGACCCAAGAGACCCAGTACTTC.

The chain combines TRBV27 with TRBJ1-1; D might be TRBD1 (5 bases). Trimming took off 6 bases at V and 1 base at J, with 6 bases between the two ends. CDR1 is MNHEY and CDR2 is SMNVEV in the germline V gene (reference sequence). The CDR3 is 12 amino acids. For the CDR3, the DNA is TGTGCCAGCAGGGGGGAGAACACTGAAGCTTTCTTT. Translating it yields CASRGENTEAFF.

The CDR3 region is CAITHTGTSGINEQFF. The CDR3 bases are TGTGCCATCACCCACACCGGGACTAGCGGGATCAATGAGCAGTTCTTC. This chain links TRBV10-3 with TRBJ2-1; 13 nucleotides match TRBD2. CDR1 is ENHRY, CDR2 SYGVKD, per germline. This CDR3 has 16 amino acids. The V gene end was trimmed by 7 bases and the J gene end by 6 bases; junction bases not matched to a gene: 9.

The V gene is TRBV30, the J gene TRBJ2-7, with TRBD1 as a possible D gene (6 bases). CDR1 and CDR2 from the germline V gene are GTSNPN and SVGIG (reference sequence). V shed 4 bases and J shed 3 bases, with 10 bases lying between them. This CDR3 has 12 residues. CDR3 sequence: CAWTGVGYEQYF. The CDR3 DNA follows: TGTGCCTGGACAGGGGTTGGCTACGAGCAGTACTTC.

This chain connects TRBV29-1 to TRBJ2-7; 11 bases are a match to TRBD2. CDR3 size: 14 residues. V shed 6 bases, J shed 4 bases, and the junction held 8 bases outside the gene matches. CDR1 and CDR2 (germline): SQVTM, ANQGSEA. CDR3 loop: CSVNSGRARYEQYF. CDR3 nucleotides: TGCAGCGTAAATAGCGGGAGGGCCCGATACGAGCAGTACTTC.

The chain carries TRBV29-1 and TRBJ2-2; D call uncertain. The CDR3 contains 13 residues. V was shortened by 4 bases and J by 6 bases, with 12 bases between the two germline ends. Germline values: CDR1 SQVTM, CDR2 ANQGSEA. CDR3 bases: TGCAGCGTTGGAACAGACAACGCCGGGGAGCTGTTTTTT. Its translation is CSVGTDNAGELFF.

This chain uses TRBV5-1 with TRBJ2-3, with D tentatively TRBD2 (5 bases). Germline V gene data show CDR1 as SGHRS and CDR2 as YFSETQ. V lost 2 bases to trimming and J lost 5 bases, with 12 bases between them. The CDR3 covers 14 residues. Here the CDR3 reads CASSLRTAGDTQYF. CDR3 nucleotides: TGCGCCAGCAGCTTACGGACTGCAGGAGATACGCAGTATTTT. Full variable domain (rest looked up from reference TRBV5-1 and TRBJ2-3): KAGVTQTPRYLIKTRGQQVTLSCSPISGHRSVSWYQQTPGQGLQFLFEYFSETQRNKGNFPGRFSGRQFSNSRSEMNVSTLELGDSALYLCASSLRTAGDTQYFGPGTRLTVL.

This chain links TRBV27 with TRBJ2-3; 8 bases map to TRBD2. Trimming cost V 7 bases and J 4 bases; bases outside gene matches: 13. Looked up from germline, CDR1 is MNHEY and CDR2 is SMNVEV (reference sequence). The CDR3 has 16 amino acids. This chain's CDR3 is CASNSAPGLVADTQYF. In DNA form, the CDR3 reads TGTGCCAGCAACTCGGCCCCGGGACTAGTTGCAGATACGCAGTATTTT.

The chain is built from TRBV5-5 and TRBJ2-3; TRBD1 is a possible D gene (6 bases). The CDR3 extends over 16 amino acids. CDR1 and CDR2 from the germline V gene are SGHKS and YYEKEE (reference sequence). Trimming left V 1 base short and J 1 base short, with 13 bases between. CDR3 in amino acids: CASSLRAGDRTDTQYF. The CDR3 DNA reads as TGTGCCAGCAGCTTGCGTGCAGGGGACCGCACAGATACGCAGTATTTT.

This clone was observed a single time. This sequence joins TRBV9 and TRBJ1-3; D is perhaps TRBD1 (5 bases). Germline-derived CDR1 and CDR2 are SGDLS and YYNGEE. This CDR3 is 16 amino acids long. The V end lost 5 bases, the J end lost 4 bases, and 19 bases lay between the germline ends. The CDR3 DNA reads as TGTGCCAGCAGGAACGGTGAGGGGTTGGAAGGAAACACCATATATTTT. Translated, it gives CASRNGEGLEGNTIYF.

The chain links TRBV13 to TRBJ1-2, with 7 bases aligning to TRBD1. The ends lost 5 bases at V and 6 bases at J; junction bases unmatched: 6. CDR1 and CDR2 (germline): PRHDT, FYEKMQ (reference sequence). CDR3 length: 13 residues. For the CDR3, the DNA is TGTGCCAGCAGCGGCACAGGGGCCGATGGCTACACCTTC. It codes for CASSGTGADGYTF.

This clone was seen a single time. This chain joins TRBV21-1 and TRBJ2-7; the table's TRBD2 call for D was not verified on the DNA. TRBV21-1 is labeled a pseudogene. CDR3 length equals 17 residues. The CDR3 DNA follows: TGTGCCAGCAGAGGGAGGGGCCGGGTAAGTAAGTGCTACGAGCAGTACTTC. This encodes CASRGRGRVSKCYEQYF.

The chain is built from TRBV19 and TRBJ2-7; no reliable D call. This CDR3 spans 14 amino acids. The germline V and J ends were trimmed by 6 bases and 0 bases, with 12 bases remaining between them. Germline V gene sequence: CDR1 LNHDA, CDR2 SQIVND (reference sequence). CDR3: CASSITDSSYEQYF. CDR3 in DNA: TGTGCCAGTAGCATTACAGACTCCTCCTACGAGCAGTACTTC.

V and J are TRBV30 and TRBJ1-2; D is unresolved. Germline CDR1 and CDR2: GTSNPN and SVGIG (reference sequence). The CDR3 is 14 residues long. With 3 bases removed from V and 2 bases from J, the gap between germline ends came to 13 bases. The CDR3 nucleotides are TGTGCCTGGAGGCCAGGTGTTTCAAACTATGGCTACACCTTC. This sequence encodes CAWRPGVSNYGYTF.